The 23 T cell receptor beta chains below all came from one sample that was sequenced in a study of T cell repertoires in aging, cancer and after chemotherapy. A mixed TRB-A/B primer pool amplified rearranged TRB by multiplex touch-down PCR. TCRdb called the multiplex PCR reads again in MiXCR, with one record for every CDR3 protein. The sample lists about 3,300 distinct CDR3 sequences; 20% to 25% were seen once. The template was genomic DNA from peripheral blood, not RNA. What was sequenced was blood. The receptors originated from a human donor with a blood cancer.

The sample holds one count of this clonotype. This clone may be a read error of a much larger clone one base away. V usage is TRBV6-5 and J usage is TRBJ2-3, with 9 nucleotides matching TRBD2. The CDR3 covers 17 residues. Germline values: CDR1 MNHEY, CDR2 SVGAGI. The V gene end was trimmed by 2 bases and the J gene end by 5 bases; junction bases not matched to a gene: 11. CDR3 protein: CASSYNIPGLAGDTQYF. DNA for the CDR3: TGTGCCAGCAGTTACAACATACCGGGACTAGCCGGAGATACGCAGTATTTT.

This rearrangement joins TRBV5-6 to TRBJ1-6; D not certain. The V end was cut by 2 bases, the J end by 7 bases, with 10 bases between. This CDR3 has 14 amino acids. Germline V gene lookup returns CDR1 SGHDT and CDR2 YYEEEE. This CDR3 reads CASSFVGGNSPLHF. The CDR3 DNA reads TGTGCCAGCAGCTTCGTCGGAGGAAATTCACCCCTCCACTTT.

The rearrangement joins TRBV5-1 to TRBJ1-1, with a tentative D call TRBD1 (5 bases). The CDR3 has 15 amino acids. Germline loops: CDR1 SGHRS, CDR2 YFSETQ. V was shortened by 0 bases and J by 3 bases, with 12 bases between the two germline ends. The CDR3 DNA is TGCGCCAGCAGCTTGGGGGCAGGGATCGACACTGAAGCTTTCTTT. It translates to CASSLGAGIDTEAFF.

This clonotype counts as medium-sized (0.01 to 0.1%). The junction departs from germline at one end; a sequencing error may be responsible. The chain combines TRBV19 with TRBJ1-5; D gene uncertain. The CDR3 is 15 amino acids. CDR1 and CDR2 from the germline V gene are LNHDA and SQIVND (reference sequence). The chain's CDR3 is CATSDGSYSNQPQHF. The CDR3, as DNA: TGTGCCACTAGTGACGGGTCCTATAGCAATCAGCCCCAGCATTTT.

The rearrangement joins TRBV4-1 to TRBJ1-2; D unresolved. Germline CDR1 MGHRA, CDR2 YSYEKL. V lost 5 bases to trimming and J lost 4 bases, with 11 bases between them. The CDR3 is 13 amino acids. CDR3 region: CASSTDGPYGYTF. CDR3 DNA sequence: TGCGCCAGCAGCACGGACGGACCCTATGGCTACACCTTC.

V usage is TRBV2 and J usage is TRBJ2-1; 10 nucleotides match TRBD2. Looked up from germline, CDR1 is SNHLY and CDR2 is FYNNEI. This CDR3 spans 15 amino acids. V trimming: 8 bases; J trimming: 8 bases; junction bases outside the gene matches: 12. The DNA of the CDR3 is TGTGCCAGCCTCCCCGCTAGCGGGAGTGTGGATGAGCAGTTCTTC. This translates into CASLPASGSVDEQFF.

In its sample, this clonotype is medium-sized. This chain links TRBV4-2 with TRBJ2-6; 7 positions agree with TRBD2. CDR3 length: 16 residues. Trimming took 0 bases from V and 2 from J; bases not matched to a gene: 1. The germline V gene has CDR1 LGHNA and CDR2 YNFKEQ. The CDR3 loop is CASSQDGGAGANVLTF. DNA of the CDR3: TGTGCCAGCAGCCAAGATGGGGGGGCTGGGGCCAACGTCCTGACTTTC.

The CDR3 loop reads CASMEQVVSGNTIYF. The CDR3 DNA follows: TGTGCCAGCATGGAACAGGTAGTATCCGGAAACACCATATATTTT. The chain carries TRBV7-9 and TRBJ1-3, with D maybe TRBD1 (5 bases). Germline loops: CDR1 SEHNR, CDR2 FQNEAQ (reference sequence). The CDR3 sequence is 15 residues long. V shed 7 bases and J shed 4 bases, with 17 bases lying between them.

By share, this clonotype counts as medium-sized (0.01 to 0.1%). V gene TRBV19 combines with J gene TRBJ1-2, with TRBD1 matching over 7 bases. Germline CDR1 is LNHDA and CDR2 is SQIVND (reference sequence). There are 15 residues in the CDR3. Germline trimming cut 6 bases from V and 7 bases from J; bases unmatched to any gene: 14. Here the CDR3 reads CASSPRGPPRIGYTF. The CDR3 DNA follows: TGTGCCAGTAGCCCGAGGGGGCCTCCTAGAATTGGCTACACCTTC.

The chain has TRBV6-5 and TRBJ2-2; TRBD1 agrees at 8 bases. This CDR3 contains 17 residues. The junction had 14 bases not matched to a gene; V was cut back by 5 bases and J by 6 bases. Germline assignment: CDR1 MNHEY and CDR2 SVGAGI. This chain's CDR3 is CASSQTRTGSLAGELFF. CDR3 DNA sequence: TGTGCCAGCAGTCAAACCCGGACAGGGTCATTGGCCGGGGAGCTGTTTTTT.

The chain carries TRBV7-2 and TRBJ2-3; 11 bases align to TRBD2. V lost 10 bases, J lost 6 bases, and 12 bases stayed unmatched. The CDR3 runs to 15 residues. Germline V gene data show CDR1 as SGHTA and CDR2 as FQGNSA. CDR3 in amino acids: CAIPWGTSGTDTQYF. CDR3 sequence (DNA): TGTGCCATCCCTTGGGGGACTAGCGGAACGGATACGCAGTATTTT.

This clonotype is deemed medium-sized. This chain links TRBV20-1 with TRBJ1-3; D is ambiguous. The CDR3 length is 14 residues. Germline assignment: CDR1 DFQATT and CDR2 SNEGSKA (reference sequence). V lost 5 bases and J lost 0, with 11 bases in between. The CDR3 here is CSALTRRSGNTIYF. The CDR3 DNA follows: TGCAGTGCTCTGACCCGACGCTCTGGAAACACCATATATTTT.

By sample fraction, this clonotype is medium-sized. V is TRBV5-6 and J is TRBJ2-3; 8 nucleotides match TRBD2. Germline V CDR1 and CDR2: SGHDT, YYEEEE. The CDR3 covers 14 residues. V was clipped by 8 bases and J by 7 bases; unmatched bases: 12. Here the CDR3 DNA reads TGTGCCAGTTCACTGGCTAGCGGGCAACATACGCAGTATTTT. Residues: CASSLASGQHTQYF.

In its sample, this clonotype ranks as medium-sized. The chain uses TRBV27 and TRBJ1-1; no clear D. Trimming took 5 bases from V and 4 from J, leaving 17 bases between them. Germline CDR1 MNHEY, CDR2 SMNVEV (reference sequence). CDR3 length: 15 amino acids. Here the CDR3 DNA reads TGTGCCAGCAGTCCACGACCCGAAGCGGGCACTGAAGCTTTCTTT. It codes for CASSPRPEAGTEAFF.

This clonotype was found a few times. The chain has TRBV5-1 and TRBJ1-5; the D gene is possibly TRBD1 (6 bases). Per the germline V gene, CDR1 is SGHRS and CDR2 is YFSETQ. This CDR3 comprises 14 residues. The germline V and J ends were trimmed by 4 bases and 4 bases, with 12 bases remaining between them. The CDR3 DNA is TGCGCCAGCAGCCCTGGGACACTTAATCAGCCCCAGCATTTT. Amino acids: CASSPGTLNQPQHF.

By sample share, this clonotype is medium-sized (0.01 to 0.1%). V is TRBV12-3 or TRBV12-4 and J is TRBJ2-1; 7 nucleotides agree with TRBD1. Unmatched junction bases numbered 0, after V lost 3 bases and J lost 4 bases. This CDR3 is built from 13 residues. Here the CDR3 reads CASSLGQYNEQFF. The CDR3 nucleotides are TGTGCCAGCAGTTTGGGACAGTACAATGAGCAGTTCTTC.

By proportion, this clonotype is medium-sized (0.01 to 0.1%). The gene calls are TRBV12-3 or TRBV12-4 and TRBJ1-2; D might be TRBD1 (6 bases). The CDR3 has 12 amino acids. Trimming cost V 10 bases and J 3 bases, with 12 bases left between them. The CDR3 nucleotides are TGTGCCATTGGGGGCCGGGACTATGGCTACACCTTC. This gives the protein CAIGGRDYGYTF.

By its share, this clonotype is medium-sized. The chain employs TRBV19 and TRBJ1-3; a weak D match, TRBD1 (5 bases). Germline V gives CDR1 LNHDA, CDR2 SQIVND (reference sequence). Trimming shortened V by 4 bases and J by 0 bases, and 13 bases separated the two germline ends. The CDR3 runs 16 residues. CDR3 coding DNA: TGTGCCAGTAGTAGATCGGGACTAACCTCTGGAAACACCATATATTTT. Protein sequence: CASSRSGLTSGNTIYF.

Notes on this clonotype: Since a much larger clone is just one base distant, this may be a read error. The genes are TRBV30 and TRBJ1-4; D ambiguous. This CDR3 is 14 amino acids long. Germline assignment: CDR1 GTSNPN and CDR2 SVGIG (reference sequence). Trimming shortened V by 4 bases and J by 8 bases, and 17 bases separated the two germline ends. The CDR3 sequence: CAWTRGPAFEKLFF. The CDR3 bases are TGTGCCTGGACCCGAGGACCGGCCTTCGAAAAACTGTTTTTT.

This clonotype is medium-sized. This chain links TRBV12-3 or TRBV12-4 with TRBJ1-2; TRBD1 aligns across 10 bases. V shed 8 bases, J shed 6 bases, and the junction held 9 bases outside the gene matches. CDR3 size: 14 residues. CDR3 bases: TGTGCCAGCGGCTCCGGGACAGGGGCGCATGGCTACACCTTC. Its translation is CASGSGTGAHGYTF.

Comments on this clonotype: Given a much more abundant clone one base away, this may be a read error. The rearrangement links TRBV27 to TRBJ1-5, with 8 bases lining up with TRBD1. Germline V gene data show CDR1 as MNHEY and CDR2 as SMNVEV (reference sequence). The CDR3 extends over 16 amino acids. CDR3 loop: CASNLGGDRRAQPQHF. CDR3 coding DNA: TGTGCCAGCAATTTAGGAGGGGACAGGAGGGCTCAGCCCCAGCATTTT.

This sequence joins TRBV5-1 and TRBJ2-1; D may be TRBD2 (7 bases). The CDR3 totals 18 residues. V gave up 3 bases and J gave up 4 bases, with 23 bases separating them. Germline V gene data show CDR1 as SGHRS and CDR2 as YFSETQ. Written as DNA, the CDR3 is TGCGCCAGCAGCTCCCATTGGGGGGGCACGGGGCGGTACAATGAGCAGTTCTTC. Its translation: CASSSHWGGTGRYNEQFF.

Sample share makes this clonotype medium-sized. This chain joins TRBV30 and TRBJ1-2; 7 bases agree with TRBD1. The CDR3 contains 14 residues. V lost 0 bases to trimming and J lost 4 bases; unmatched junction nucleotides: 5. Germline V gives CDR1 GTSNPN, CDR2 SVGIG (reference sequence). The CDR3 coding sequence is TGTGCCTGGAGTGTGGGTCAGGGGGGCTATGGCTACACCTTC. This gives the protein CAWSVGQGGYGYTF.